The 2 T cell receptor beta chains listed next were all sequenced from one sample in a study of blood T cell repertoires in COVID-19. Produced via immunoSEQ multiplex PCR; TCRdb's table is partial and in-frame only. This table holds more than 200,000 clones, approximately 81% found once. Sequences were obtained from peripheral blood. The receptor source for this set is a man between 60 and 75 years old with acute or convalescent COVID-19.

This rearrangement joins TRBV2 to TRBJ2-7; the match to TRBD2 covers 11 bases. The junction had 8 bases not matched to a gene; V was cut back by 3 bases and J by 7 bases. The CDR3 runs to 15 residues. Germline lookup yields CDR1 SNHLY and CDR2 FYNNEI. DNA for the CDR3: TGTGCCAGCAGTGACTTAGCGGGGGGGCAGGGTGAGCAGTACTTC. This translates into CASSDLAGGQGEQYF.

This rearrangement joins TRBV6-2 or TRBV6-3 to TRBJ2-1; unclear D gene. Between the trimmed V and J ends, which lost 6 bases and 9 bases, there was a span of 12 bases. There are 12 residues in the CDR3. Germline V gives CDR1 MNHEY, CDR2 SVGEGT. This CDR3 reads CASSDMVIEQFF. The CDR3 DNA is TGTGCCAGCAGCGACATGGTAATTGAGCAGTTCTTC.